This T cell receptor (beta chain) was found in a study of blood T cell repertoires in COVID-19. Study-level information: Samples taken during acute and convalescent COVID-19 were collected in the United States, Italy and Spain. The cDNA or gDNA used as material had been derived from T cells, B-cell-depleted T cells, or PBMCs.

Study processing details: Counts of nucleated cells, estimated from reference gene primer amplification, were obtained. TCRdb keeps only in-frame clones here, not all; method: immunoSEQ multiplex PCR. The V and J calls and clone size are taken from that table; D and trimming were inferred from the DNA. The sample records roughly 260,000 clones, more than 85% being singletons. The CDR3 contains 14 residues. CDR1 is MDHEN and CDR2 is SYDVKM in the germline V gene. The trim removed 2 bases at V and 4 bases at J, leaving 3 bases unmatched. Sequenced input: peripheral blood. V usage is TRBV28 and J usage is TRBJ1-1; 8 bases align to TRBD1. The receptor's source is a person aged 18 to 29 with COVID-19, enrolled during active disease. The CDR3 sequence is CASSLVTGGTEAFF. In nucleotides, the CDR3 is TGTGCCAGCAGTTTAGTCACAGGGGGCACTGAAGCTTTCTTT.